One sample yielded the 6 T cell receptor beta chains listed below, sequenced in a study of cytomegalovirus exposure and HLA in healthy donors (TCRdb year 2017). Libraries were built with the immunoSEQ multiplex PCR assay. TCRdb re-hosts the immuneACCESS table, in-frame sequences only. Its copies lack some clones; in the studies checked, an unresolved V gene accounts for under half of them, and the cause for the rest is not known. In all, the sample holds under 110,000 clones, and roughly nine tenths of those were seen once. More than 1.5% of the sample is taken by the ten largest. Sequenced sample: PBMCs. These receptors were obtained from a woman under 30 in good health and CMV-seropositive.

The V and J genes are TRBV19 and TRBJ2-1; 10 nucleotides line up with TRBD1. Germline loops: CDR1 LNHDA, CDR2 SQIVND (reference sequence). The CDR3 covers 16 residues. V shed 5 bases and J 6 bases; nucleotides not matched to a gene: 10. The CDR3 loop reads CASSPYSRDRGNEQFF. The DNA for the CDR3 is TGTGCCAGTAGTCCATACTCCCGGGACAGGGGCAATGAGCAGTTCTTC.

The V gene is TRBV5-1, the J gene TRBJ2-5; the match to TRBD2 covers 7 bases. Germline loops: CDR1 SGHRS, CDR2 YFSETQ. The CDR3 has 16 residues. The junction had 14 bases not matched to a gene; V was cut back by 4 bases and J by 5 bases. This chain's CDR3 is CASSVPQRGEAETQYF. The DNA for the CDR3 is TGCGCCAGCAGCGTCCCCCAGCGGGGTGAAGCCGAGACCCAGTACTTC. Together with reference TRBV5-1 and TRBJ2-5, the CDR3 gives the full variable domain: KAGVTQTPRYLIKTRGQQVTLSCSPISGHRSVSWYQQTPGQGLQFLFEYFSETQRNKGNFPGRFSGRQFSNSRSEMNVSTLELGDSALYLCASSVPQRGEAETQYFGPGTRLLVL.

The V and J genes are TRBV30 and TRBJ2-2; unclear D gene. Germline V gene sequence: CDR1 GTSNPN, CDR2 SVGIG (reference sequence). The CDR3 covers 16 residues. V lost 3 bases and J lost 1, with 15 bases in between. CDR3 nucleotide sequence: TGTGCCTGGAGCCCCTTCGGCGGCGAGAACACCGGGGAGCTGTTTTTT. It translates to CAWSPFGGENTGELFF.

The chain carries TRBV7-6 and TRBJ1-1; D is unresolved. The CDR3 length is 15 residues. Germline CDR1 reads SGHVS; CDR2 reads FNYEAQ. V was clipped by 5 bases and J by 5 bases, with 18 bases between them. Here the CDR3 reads CASSTLSGVRTEAFF. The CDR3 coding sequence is TGTGCCAGCAGCACCCTTTCCGGGGTAAGGACTGAAGCTTTCTTT.

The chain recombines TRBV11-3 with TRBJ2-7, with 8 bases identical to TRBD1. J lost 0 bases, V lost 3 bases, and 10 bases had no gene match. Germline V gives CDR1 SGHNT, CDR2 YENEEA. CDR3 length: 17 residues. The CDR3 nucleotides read TGTGCCAGCAGCTTTCTCCGACAGGGGTCGAGCTCCTACGAGCAGTACGTC. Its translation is CASSFLRQGSSSYEQYV.

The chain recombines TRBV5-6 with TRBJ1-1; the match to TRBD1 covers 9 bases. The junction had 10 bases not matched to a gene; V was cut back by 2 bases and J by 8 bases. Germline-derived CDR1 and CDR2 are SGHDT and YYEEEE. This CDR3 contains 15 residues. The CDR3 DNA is TGTGCCAGCAGCTTTACCGGGACAGGGTATTCCGAAGCTTTCTTT. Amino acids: CASSFTGTGYSEAFF.